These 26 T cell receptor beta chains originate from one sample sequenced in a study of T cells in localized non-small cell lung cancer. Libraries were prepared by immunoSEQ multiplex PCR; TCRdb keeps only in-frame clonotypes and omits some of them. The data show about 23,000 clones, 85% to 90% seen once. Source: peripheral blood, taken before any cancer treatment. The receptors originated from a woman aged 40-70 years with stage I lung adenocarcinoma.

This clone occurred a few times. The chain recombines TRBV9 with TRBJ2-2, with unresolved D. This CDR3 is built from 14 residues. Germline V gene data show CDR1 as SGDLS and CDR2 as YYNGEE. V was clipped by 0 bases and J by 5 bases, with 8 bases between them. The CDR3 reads CASSVVYNTGELFF. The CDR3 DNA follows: TGTGCCAGCAGCGTAGTCTACAATACCGGGGAGCTGTTTTTT.

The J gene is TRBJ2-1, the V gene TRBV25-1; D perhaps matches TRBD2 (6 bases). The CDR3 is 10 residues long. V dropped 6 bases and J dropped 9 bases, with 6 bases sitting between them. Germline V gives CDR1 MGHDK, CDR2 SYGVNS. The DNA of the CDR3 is TGTGCCAGCAGGGAGGGTGAGCAGTTCTTC. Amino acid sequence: CASREGEQFF. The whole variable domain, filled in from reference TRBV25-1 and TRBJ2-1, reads EADIYQTPRYLVIGTGKKITLECSQTMGHDKMYWYQQDPGMELHLIHYSYGVNSTEKGDLSSESTVSRIRTEHFPLTLESARPSHTSQYLCASREGEQFFGPGTRLTVL.

The CDR3 here is CASSSVAMRTGAQHF. CDR3 nucleotides: TGTGCCAGCAGCTCAGTGGCGATGCGAACGGGAGCCCAGCATTTT. The gene calls are TRBV7-2 and TRBJ1-5; D is unresolved. Deletions cut 4 bases from V and 11 bases from J, with 21 bases between. This CDR3 is 15 amino acids long. Germline CDR1 reads SGHTA; CDR2 reads FQGNSA.

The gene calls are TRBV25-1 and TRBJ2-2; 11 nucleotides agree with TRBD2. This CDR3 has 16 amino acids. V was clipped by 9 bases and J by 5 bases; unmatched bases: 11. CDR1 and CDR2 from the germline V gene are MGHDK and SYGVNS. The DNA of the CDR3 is TGTGCCAGTCCACTTCGACTAGCGGGGAGAACCGGGGAGCTGTTTTTT. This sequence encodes CASPLRLAGRTGELFF.

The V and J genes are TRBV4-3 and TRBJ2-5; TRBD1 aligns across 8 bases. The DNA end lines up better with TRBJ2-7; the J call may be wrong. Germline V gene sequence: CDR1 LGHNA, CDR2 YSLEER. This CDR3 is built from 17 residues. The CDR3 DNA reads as TGCGCCAGCAGCCAAGAGTTGGGACAGGACTACTCCTACGAGCAGTACTTC. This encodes CASSQELGQDYSYEQYF.

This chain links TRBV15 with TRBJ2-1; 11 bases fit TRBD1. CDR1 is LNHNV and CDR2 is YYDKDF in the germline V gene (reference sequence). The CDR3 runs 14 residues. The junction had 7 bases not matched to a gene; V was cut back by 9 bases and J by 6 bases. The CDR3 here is CATSRDRGGNEQFF. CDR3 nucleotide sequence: TGTGCCACAAGCCGGGACAGGGGGGGCAATGAGCAGTTCTTC.

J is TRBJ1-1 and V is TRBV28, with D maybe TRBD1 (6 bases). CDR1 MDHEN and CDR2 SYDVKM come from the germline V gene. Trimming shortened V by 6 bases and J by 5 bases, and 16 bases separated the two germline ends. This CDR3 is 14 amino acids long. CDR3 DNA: TGTGCCAGCAGCCGAGGGGGGACATTAACTGAAGCTTTCTTT. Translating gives CASSRGGTLTEAFF. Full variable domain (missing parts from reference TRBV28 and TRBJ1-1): DVKVTQSSRYLVKRTGEKVFLECVQDMDHENMFWYRQDPGLGLRLIYFSYDVKMKEKGDIPEGYSVSREKKERFSLILESASTNQTSMYLCASSRGGTLTEAFFGQGTRLTVV.

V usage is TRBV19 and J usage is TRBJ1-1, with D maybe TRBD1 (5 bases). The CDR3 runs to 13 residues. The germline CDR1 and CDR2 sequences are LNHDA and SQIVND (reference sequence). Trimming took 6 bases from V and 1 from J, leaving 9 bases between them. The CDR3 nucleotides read TGTGCCAGTAGCAATACAGGGAACACTGAAGCTTTCTTT. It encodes CASSNTGNTEAFF. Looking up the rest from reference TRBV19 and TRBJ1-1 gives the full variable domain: DGGITQSPKYLFRKEGQNVTLSCEQNLNHDAMYWYRQDPGQGLRLIYYSQIVNDFQKGDIAEGYSVSREKKESFPLTVTSAQKNPTAFYLCASSNTGNTEAFFGQGTRLTVV.

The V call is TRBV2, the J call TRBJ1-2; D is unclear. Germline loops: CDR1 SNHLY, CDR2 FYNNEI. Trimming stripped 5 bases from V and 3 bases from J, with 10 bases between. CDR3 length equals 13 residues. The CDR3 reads CASSPDGYYGYTF. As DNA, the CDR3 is TGTGCCAGCAGTCCGGACGGCTACTATGGCTACACCTTC.

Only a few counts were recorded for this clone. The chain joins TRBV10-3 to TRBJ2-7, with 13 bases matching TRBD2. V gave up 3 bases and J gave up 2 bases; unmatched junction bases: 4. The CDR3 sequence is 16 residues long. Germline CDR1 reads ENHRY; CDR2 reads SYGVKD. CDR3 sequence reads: CAISDPGTSGTYEQYF. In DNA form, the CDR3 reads TGTGCCATCAGTGACCCCGGGACTAGCGGGACCTACGAGCAGTACTTC.

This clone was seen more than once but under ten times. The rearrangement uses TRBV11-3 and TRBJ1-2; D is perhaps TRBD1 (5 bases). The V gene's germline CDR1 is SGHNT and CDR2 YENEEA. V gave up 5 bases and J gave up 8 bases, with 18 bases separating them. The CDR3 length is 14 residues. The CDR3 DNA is TGTGCCAGCAGCCCAACAACGGGGCAGTTAGGCTACACCTTC. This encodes CASSPTTGQLGYTF.

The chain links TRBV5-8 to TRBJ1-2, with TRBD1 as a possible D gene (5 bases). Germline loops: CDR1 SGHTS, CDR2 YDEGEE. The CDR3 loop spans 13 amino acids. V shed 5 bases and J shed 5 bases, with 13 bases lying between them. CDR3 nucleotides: TGTGCCAGCAGGCGAGCCCGGGGGTATGGCTACACCTTC. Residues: CASRRARGYGYTF.

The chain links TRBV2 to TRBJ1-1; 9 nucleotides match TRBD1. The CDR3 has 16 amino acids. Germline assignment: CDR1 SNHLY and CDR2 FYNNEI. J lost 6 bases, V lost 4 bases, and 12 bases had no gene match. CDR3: CASSASQGAIWSEAFF. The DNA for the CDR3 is TGTGCCAGCAGTGCATCACAGGGGGCGATTTGGTCTGAAGCTTTCTTT.

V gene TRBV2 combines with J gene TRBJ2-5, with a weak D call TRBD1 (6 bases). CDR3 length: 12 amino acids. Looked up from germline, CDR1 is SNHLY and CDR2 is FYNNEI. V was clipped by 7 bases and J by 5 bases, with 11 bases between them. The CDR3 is CASNTGMETQYF. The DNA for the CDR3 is TGTGCCAGCAATACAGGGATGGAGACCCAGTACTTC.

Here the CDR3 reads CASSQAGGGETQYF. The CDR3 DNA reads TGCGCCAGCAGCCAAGCAGGTGGAGGAGAGACCCAGTACTTC. The chain carries TRBV4-3 and TRBJ2-5; D is possibly TRBD2 (5 bases). The CDR3 covers 14 residues. V gave up 1 base and J gave up 4 bases, with 10 bases separating them. Germline assignment: CDR1 LGHNA and CDR2 YSLEER.

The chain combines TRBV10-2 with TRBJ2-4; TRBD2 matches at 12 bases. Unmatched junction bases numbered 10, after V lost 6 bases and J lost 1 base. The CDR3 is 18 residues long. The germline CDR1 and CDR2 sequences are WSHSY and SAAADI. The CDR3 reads CASRSPSGGAGAKNIQYF. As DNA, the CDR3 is TGCGCCAGCAGGTCCCCTAGCGGGGGGGCAGGGGCCAAAAACATTCAGTACTTC.

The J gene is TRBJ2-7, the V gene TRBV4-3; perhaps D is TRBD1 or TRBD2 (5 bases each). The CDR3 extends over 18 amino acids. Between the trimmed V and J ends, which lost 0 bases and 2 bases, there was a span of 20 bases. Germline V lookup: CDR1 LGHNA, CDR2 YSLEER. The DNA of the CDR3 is TGCGCCAGCAGCCAAGATCCGCCCGGGGCCACAGTAACCTACGAGCAGTACTTC. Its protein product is CASSQDPPGATVTYEQYF.

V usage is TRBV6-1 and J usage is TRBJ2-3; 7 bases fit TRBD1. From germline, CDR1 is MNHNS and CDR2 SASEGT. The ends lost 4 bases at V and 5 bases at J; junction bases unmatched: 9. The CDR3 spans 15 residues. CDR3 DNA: TGTGCCAGCAGTGGATCGGCAGGGGGAAGAGATACGCAGTATTTT. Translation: CASSGSAGGRDTQYF.

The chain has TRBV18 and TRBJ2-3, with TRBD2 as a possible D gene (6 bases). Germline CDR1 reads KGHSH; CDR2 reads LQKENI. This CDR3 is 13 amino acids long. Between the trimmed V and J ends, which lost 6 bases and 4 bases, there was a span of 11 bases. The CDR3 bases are TGTGCCAGCTCGCTGCCGGGAGCAGATACGCAGTATTTT. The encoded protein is CASSLPGADTQYF.

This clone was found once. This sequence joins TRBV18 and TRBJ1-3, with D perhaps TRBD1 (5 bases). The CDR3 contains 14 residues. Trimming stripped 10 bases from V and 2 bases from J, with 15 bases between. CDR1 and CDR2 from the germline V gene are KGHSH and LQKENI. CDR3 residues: CATFQGLTGNTIYF. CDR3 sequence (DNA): TGTGCCACCTTCCAGGGTTTGACTGGAAACACCATATATTTT.

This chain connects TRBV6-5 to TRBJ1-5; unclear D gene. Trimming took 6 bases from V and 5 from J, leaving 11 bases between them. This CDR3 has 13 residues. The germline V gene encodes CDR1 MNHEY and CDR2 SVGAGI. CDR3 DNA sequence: TGTGCCAGCAGCCGGAGCCCATATCAGCCCCAGCATTTT. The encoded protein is CASSRSPYQPQHF.

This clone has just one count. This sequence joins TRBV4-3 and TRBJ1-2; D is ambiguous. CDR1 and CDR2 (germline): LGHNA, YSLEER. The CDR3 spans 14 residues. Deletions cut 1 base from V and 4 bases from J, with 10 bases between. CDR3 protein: CASSQGDLSYGYTF. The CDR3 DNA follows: TGCGCCAGCAGCCAAGGAGACCTAAGCTATGGCTACACCTTC.

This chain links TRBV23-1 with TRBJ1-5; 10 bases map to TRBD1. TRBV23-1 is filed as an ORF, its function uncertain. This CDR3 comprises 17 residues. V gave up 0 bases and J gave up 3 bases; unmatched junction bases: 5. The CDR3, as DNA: TGCGCCAGCAGTCAATCGGGACAGGGGATATTCAATCAGCCCCAGCATTTT. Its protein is CASSQSGQGIFNQPQHF.

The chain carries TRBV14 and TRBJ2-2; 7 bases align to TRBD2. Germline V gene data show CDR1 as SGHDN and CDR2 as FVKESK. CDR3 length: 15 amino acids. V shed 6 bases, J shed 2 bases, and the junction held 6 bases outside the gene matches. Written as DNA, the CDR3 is TGTGCCAGCAGTTGGCTAGCGGTTAACACCGGGGAGCTGTTTTTT. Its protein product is CASSWLAVNTGELFF.

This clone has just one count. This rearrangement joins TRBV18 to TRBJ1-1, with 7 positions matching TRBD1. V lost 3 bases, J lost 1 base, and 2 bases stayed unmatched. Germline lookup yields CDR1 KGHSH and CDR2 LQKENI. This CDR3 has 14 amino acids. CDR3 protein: CASSPGQTNTEAFF. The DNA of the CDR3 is TGTGCCAGCTCACCGGGACAGACGAACACTGAAGCTTTCTTT.

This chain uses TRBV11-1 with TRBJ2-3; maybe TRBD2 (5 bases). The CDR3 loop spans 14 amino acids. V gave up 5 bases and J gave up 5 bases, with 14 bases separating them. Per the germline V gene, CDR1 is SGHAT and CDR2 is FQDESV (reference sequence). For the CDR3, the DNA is TGTGCCAGCAGCCGCAGCGGCAACATAGATACGCAGTATTTT. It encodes CASSRSGNIDTQYF.